This T cell receptor beta chain was recovered during a study of blood T cell repertoires in COVID-19. Study overall: From the United States, Italy and Spain came samples of acute and convalescent COVID-19. In each case, the material was cDNA or gDNA derived from T cells, B-cell-depleted T cells, or PBMCs.

CDR3 length: 14 amino acids. Germline CDR1 and CDR2: ENHRY and SYGVKD. J was trimmed by 5 bases and V by 5 bases; bases with no gene match: 6. During active infection, Seattle patients enrolled and were then monitored through disease. As processed by the authors: Reference gene primers were amplified, and this amplification served to estimate nucleated cell counts. Here immunoSEQ multiplex PCR was the method, and the copy in TCRdb shows in-frame clones only, minus some. The DNA was the basis for D and trimming; V, J and clone size are from that table. The top ten hold 17% of the sample, which has approximately 120,000 clones, around 80% seen once.

This TCR was sampled from a man between 25 and 39 years old with COVID-19, enrolled during active disease. This sequence joins TRBV10-3 and TRBJ1-1, with 9 bases fitting TRBD1. Input material: peripheral blood. The CDR3 DNA is TGTGCCATCAGTCAGGGACAGGGTAGGACTGAAGCTTTCTTT. It is translated as CAISQGQGRTEAFF.